The text below deals with one T cell receptor beta chain. The record originates from a study of blood T cell repertoires in COVID-19. Study as a whole: Collection of acute and convalescent COVID-19 samples took place in the United States, Italy and Spain. Sample material is recorded as cDNA or gDNA derived from T cells, B-cell-depleted T cells, or PBMCs.

Per the study methods: Estimation of nucleated cell counts relied on the amplification of reference gene primers. Sequencing used immunoSEQ multiplex PCR; TCRdb keeps in-frame clones, though not all of them. The V and J calls and the clone size are those of that table, but D and trimming were determined from the DNA. Of about 250,000 clones in the sample, about 80% were seen once. V trimming: 3 bases; J trimming: 4 bases; junction bases outside the gene matches: 4. In germline, CDR1 is DFQATT, CDR2 SNEGSKA (reference sequence). The length of the CDR3 is 13 residues. Sequencing input: peripheral blood. The source is an elderly man with acute or convalescent COVID-19. V and J are TRBV20-1 and TRBJ2-7, with 9 bases that match TRBD1. The CDR3 DNA reads as TGCAGTGCTAGTAAGGGACAGGGATACGAGCAGTACTTC. Translation gives CSASKGQGYEQYF.